This note documents a single TCR beta chain sequence. This clonotype turned up a few times. Its specific antigen is unknown. The record has no base qualities; no much larger clone is one base away. The sample comes from a study of regulatory T cells in long-lasting Graves disease (dated by TCRdb to about 2021). With respect to the entire study: Newly diagnosed Graves' disease patients had taken antithyroid drugs for less than 3 months. Patients with persistent Graves' disease were compared with patients with newly diagnosed Graves' disease using TCR sequencing and RNA sequencing of peripheral blood. The study was conducted in China and was registered as a clinical trial. TCR sequencing covered 13 persistent and roughly 20 newly diagnosed Graves' disease patients, around 33 samples in total. The full study reports these points: Persistent Graves' disease patients showed lower TCR Shannon entropy and fewer highly expanded clones than newly diagnosed patients, suggesting clonal expansion. Only peripheral blood was studied, because thyroid tissue, the primary lesion, was inaccessible. TRBV28, TRBJ1-2 and TRBJ2-5 were preferentially used in persistent disease, while TRBV20-1 and TRBJ2-1 were favored in newly diagnosed disease. Patients with persistent disease shared more public clonotypes (over 2,500) than newly diagnosed patients did (roughly 970). The authors acknowledged the small sample size as a limitation that may reduce accuracy. Sequencing and analysis were restricted to the TCR beta chain.

According to the study, the label for this sample's time point signals: newly diagnosed GD, antithyroid drugs for less than 3 months. For both TCR sequencing and RNA sequencing, RNA was extracted from PBMCs in TRIzol. The diagnosis of Graves' disease followed American Thyroid Association guidelines. Patients for the study were recruited at an endocrinology department in Xi'an, China. From each patient, nine milliliters of peripheral blood was collected into an EDTA anticoagulant tube. Ficoll Paque Plus density gradient separation was used to isolate PBMCs, and no additional T cell sorting was done. An Agilent 2100 Bioanalyzer and agarose gel were used to assess RNA quality, and a NanoDrop 2000 was used to measure RNA concentration. V lost 3 bases and J lost 7 bases; the stretch between them is 7 bases long. The CDR3 covers 12 residues, taking in both the cysteine and the phenylalanine. Only the CDR3 part of the read is kept: 36 bases, read in frame from the first base. The germline V gene gives CDR1 as MDHEN and CDR2 as SYDVKM.

Libraries were constructed by multiplex PCR. Sequencing used an Illumina HiSeq 4000. TCR beta libraries were built with iRepertoire HTBI primers and Arm-PCR amplification of CDR3 regions. Gel purification was performed on PCR products prior to sequencing. The study's processing was this. Gene usage analysis of CDR3 amino acid clonotypes relied on the roughly 64 TRBV and 13 to 15 TRBJ segments identified across samples. COPE and FqMerger were used to merge the filtered high-quality paired reads into contigs. BLAST was used to align contigs to IMGT TRBV, TRBD and TRBJ reference genes, with CDR3 defined following IMGT. Highly expanded clones were defined as clonotypes with a frequency above 0.1%. Repertoire diversity was measured by Shannon entropy, and V-J evenness by the Gini coefficient. A clonotype was considered public if more than one individual shared it. The raw public reads went through TCRdb reprocessing: fastp at Q25, MiXCR clone calling, in-frame beta chains kept. A single entry per CDR3 protein holds the most common genes and DNA from its merged rows. The V and J calls shown here were made by TCRdb, not taken from the authors' results. The sample profile shows fewer than 450,000 distinct CDR3 sequences; approximately 15% of them were found once. The biggest ten clones account for 7.8% of the sample.

The sample also formed part of further work on T cells in Graves' hyperthyroidism and ophthalmopathy. Looking at the second paper: A patient counted as having stable Graves' hyperthyroidism if no progression to ophthalmopathy occurred over 18 months of follow-up. The hyperthyroidism patients were between 18 and 65 years old and newly diagnosed, with a disease duration of less than 2 months. Exclusion was applied to patients with uncontrolled infections, other autoimmune diseases, pregnancy or lactation. Diagnoses were established on the basis of clinical symptoms, serum thyroxine and TRAb, thyroid ultrasound, and orbital computed tomography. The first round of RT-PCR for the TCR CDR3 was performed with the HTBI primer set and the Qiagen OneStep RT-PCR kit. Most expanded thyroid clonotypes (frequency above 0.001) were also detected in blood, suggesting blood repertoires may reflect thyroid immune responses. A model built on a 13 V-J signature distinguished ophthalmopathy from stable hyperthyroidism, reaching roughly 88% sensitivity and 81.08% specificity in cross-validation and 80%/75% in testing. In validation, progression to ophthalmopathy was predicted by the model with 70.59% sensitivity and approximately 78% specificity, a median of approximately 6.5 months before onset. To identify TCR V-J signatures that set the groups apart, the researchers used a discovery cohort of more than 95 patients, made up of 40 to 45 with Graves' ophthalmopathy and 55 to 65 with stable Graves' hyperthyroidism. Prospective prediction of ophthalmopathy was tested in an independent validation cohort consisting of 18 hyperthyroidism patients and around 16 patients who later progressed to ophthalmopathy. The approximately 100 discovery patients were divided at random into training and test sets in a 7:3 ratio. Thyroid tissue and blood T-cell repertoires from more than five Graves' hyperthyroidism patients were also compared in the study. After sampling, hyperthyroidism patients received methimazole starting at 30 mg daily, and ophthalmopathy patients received high-dose intravenous methylprednisolone. The libraries were constructed in a second round of multiplex PCR and then size-selected and purified. Sequencing of the libraries was done on an Illumina HiSeq2000 using paired-end 100 bp reads. Raw data were processed with SOAPnuke, discarding reads with adapters, uncalled bases, mean Phred below 15, or no exact constant-primer or identifier match. COPE v1.2.5 was used to merge the high-quality paired reads, and each unique nucleotide sequence was defined as a clonotype. MiTCR v1.1 was used to align clonotypes to the IMGT TRBV, TRBD and TRBJ reference segments. Analysis was restricted to V-J combinations with a frequency above 0.0001, which covered about 99% of repertoires. The TCS score was defined as the ratio of F50 (clonal expansion) to E x V (chaos), calculated using BLOSUM62-based TCRdist between CDR3 peptides within each V-J. Welch's t-statistics and random forest reduced around 510 V-J features to fewer than 15, which were used in a naive Bayes classifier (R e1071). No statistical method was used to set the sample size in advance, and investigators knew the group allocation. The paper reports TCR Vbeta CDR3 sequencing of approximately 140 peripheral blood samples: around 45 ophthalmopathy, fewer than 80 hyperthyroidism and roughly 17 progressor patients.

The receptor was isolated from a woman aged 40-49 years with Graves disease. Donor details come from another sample of the same person, matched by shared clones. In this chain, TRBV28 is recombined with TRBJ2-1, with no D gene named confidently. Sequenced material: peripheral blood mononuclear cells (PBMCs), taken at new diagnosis, from a patient treated with antithyroid drugs. The CDR3 reads as follows: CASSFPGNEQFF. The sequenced DNA: TGTGCCAGCAGTTTCCCGGGTAATGAGCAGTTCTTC.